The entry below describes one TCR beta chain. This CDR3 spans 18 amino acids. With 2 bases clipped from V and 0 bases from J, the junction kept 5 bases outside the gene matches. Germline V CDR1 and CDR2: KGHSH, LQKENI. The sample comes from a study of control samples from healthy donors and cancer patients. Sequencing used immunoSEQ multiplex PCR; TCRdb keeps in-frame clones, though not all of them. The sample yields tens of thousands of clones, around four fifths seen once. Material for sequencing was blood. This receptor was taken from a man in his fifties or sixties in good health. The chain is built from TRBV18 and TRBJ2-6; 9 positions agree with TRBD2. The CDR3 region is CASSPMGTSSSGANVLTF. CDR3 bases: TGTGCCAGCTCACCAATGGGGACTAGCAGCTCTGGGGCCAACGTCCTGACTTTC.